The sequence of this T cell receptor (beta chain) was determined in a study of CXCR3-negative and CXCR3-positive naive CD8 T cells (dated by TCRdb to 2018 to 2020). Notes on the research overall: Roughly 130 million TRB reads were obtained in total, roughly 1.5 +/- 0.3 million reads per library. Diversity and physicochemical repertoire analyses were performed on some 10 donors pooled from two independent experiments. For the TRBV-TRBJ cluster analysis, the naive subsets came from 5 donors, while the memory cells came from 3 donors.

About this clonotype itself: The antigen it binds to is not known.

TCRdb records NextSeq 550 as the sequencer. The Human TCR Profiling Kit (MiLaboratory) was used to prepare UMI-labeled 5' RACE TRB cDNA libraries. cDNA synthesis used the entire amount of extracted RNA, and PCR amplification then used the entire amount of cDNA produced. Libraries were prepared in parallel with an identical number of PCR cycles. The paper's data handling went like this. With a minimum of two reads required per UMI, MIGEC and MiXCR pulled out about 50,000 +/- 10,000 unique UMI-labeled TRB cDNA molecules from each library. Each library averaged 40,000 +/- 10,000 functional in-frame TRB CDR3 nucleotide clonotypes without stop codons. After downsampling to 5000 UMI-labeled TRB molecules per sample, diversity metrics such as normalized Shannon-Wiener and Chao1 were calculated in VDJtools. For the central five CDR3 residues, VDJtools calculated physicochemical properties weighted by clonotype size, namely interaction energy, strength, volume and Kidera factor 4. After reprocessing by TCRdb, each CDR3 protein sequence is one entry, and no DNA is given. The V and J calls here are based on TCRdb, not the publication. The data table for this sample lists 80,000 to 95,000 distinct CDR3 sequences. The ten largest clonotypes hold around 1.4% of the sample.

For each CD8+ T cell subset, flow sorting was done in triplicate, and a few hundred thousand cells per subset went directly into RLT lysis buffer. To exclude memory contaminants, naive CD8+ T cells were stringently defined as CD45RO-CCR7+CD27+CD95-. Peripheral blood mononuclear cells were isolated from buffy coats using standard density gradient centrifugation. Naive CXCR3-negative and CXCR3-positive CD8+ T cells were flow-sorted using a FACSAria III. Total RNA was extracted from sorted cells with an RNeasy Mini Kit. The CDR3 numbers 13 residues from cysteine through phenylalanine. No DNA was logged. The germline V gene (reference sequence) gives CDR1 as SEHNR and CDR2 as FQNEAQ. The full study reports these points: TRB CDR3s from CXCR3-positive naive cells showed higher hydrophobicity (lower Kidera factor 4), lower energy, and higher strength and volume indices than CXCR3-negative naive cells. Similar TRBV-TRBJ usage was shown by naive CXCR3-negative and CXCR3-positive cells from the same donor, whereas distinct patterns were shown by memory cells. Comparably high repertoire diversity was found in both naive subsets, whereas much lower repertoire diversity was found in memory CD8+ T cells. Because surface CD5, which is linked to self-reactivity in mice, was comparable between the naive subsets, TCR interaction strength was also inferred from TRB CDR3 physicochemical properties. Freshly isolated PBMCs were used for most assays because CXCR3 expression went down partially after cryopreservation.

Sequencing input: naive CXCR3- CD8+ T cells from blood. Reading the label with the study, this specimen's cell subset or site is: CD45RO-CCR7+CD27+CD95- naive CD8+ T cells lacking CXCR3 (TNR3-). Here the chain combines TRBV7-9 and TRBJ2-1; the D call of TRBD1 rests on TCRdb alone, since no DNA is present to check it. This receptor was identified in a human donor in good health. Some clones in this sample may be carry-over from other donors' samples. The CDR3 protein is CASSRALADEQFF. Where the CDR3 stops, the reference TRBV7-9 and TRBJ2-1 genes take over; the full variable domain is DTGVSQNPRHKITKRGQNVTFRCDPISEHNRLYWYRQTLGQGPEFLTYFQNEAQLEKSRLLSDRFSAERPKGSFSTLEIQRTEQGDSAMYLCASSRALADEQFFGPGTRLTVL.